A selection of T cell receptor beta chains follows, all from one sample in a study of blood T cell repertoires in COVID-19. The method was immunoSEQ multiplex PCR; TCRdb's version includes in-frame clones alone and lacks a portion of them. The sample shows about 250,000 clones, roughly nine tenths of them seen only once. Material: PBMCs or T cells enriched from blood (not recorded which). The origin of the receptors is a woman aged 45-65 years who had recovered from COVID-19. Each CDR3 is given with its conserved first and last residue. D genes are given only for firm matches. Some rows mark clone size as missing; the rest say once, few, many or name a class of expanded clone.

V gene: TRBV18
clone size: .
J gene: TRBJ2-7
D gene: TRBD1
CDR3 DNA: TGTGCCAGCTCACCGACAGGGGGGAACTACGAGCAGTACTTC
CDR3 protein: CASSPTGGNYEQYF

V gene: TRBV5-1
clone size: .
J gene: TRBJ2-1
D gene: TRBD2
CDR3 DNA: TGCGCCAGCAGCCCGGGACTACAGAACCGCAATGAGCAGTTCTTC
CDR3 protein: CASSPGLQNRNEQFF

V gene: TRBV28
clone size: .
J gene: TRBJ1-5
D gene: .
CDR3 DNA: TGTGCCAGCAGTTTGGCAGGGTCAAGCAATCAGCCCCAGCATTTT
CDR3 protein: CASSLAGSSNQPQHF

V gene: TRBV5-1
clone size: once
J gene: TRBJ2-5
D gene: .
CDR3 DNA: TGCGCCAGCCGTATCCAGACAAGTCAAGAGACCCAGTACTTC
CDR3 protein: CASRIQTSQETQYF

V gene: TRBV28
clone size: .
J gene: TRBJ1-1
D gene: .
CDR3 DNA: TGTGCCAGCAGTTTTATTGGGCAGGAGAACACTGAAGCTTTCTTT
CDR3 protein: CASSFIGQENTEAFF

V gene: TRBV29-1
clone size: .
J gene: TRBJ2-1
D gene: .
CDR3 DNA: TGCAGCGTTGAAATGCGGCTAGCTGTCAATGAGCAGTTCTTC
CDR3 protein: CSVEMRLAVNEQFF

V gene: TRBV7-3
clone size: .
J gene: TRBJ2-7
D gene: TRBD2
CDR3 DNA: TGTGCCAGCAGCTTAGTACTAGCGACGAGCTACGAGCAGTACTTC
CDR3 protein: CASSLVLATSYEQYF

V gene: TRBV18
clone size: .
J gene: TRBJ1-1
D gene: .
CDR3 DNA: TGTGCCAGCTCATCCGGACAGATCGGGACCACTGAAGCTTTCTTT
CDR3 protein: CASSSGQIGTTEAFF

V gene: TRBV24-1
clone size: .
J gene: TRBJ2-5
D gene: TRBD1
CDR3 DNA: TGTGCCACCAGTGATCCGACAGGGGGCGTCGAAGAGACCCAGTACTTC
CDR3 protein: CATSDPTGGVEETQYF

V gene: TRBV7-3
clone size: .
J gene: TRBJ1-4
D gene: TRBD1
CDR3 DNA: TGTGCCAGCAGCCAGAGGACAGGATGGGTCGAAAAACTGTTTTTT
CDR3 protein: CASSQRTGWVEKLFF

V gene: TRBV13
clone size: .
J gene: TRBJ2-1
D gene: TRBD1
CDR3 DNA: TGTGCCAGCAGCTTAGAGTCCGGGACAGGGGGCACTGAGCAGTTCTTC
CDR3 protein: CASSLESGTGGTEQFF

V gene: TRBV28
clone size: .
J gene: TRBJ1-2
D gene: TRBD1
CDR3 DNA: TGTGCCAGCAGTAATACAGGGGATGGCTACACCTTC
CDR3 protein: CASSNTGDGYTF

V gene: TRBV7-8
clone size: .
J gene: TRBJ2-7
D gene: .
CDR3 DNA: TGTGCCAGCAGCTTATGGCCAGTCGCATCCTACGAGCAGTACTTC
CDR3 protein: CASSLWPVASYEQYF

V gene: TRBV3-1/TRBV3-2
clone size: few
J gene: TRBJ2-7
D gene: .
CDR3 DNA: TGTGCCAGCAGCCAAGATCCCCGGTCCTTAATTTCCTCCTACGAGCAGTACTTC
CDR3 protein: CASSQDPRSLISSYEQYF

V gene: TRBV7-2
clone size: .
J gene: TRBJ2-1
D gene: .
CDR3 DNA: TGTGCCAGCAGCTTAGACATTGGAGCCCACAATGAGCAGTTCTTC
CDR3 protein: CASSLDIGAHNEQFF

V gene: TRBV28
clone size: .
J gene: TRBJ2-5
D gene: TRBD1
CDR3 DNA: TGTGCCAGTAATACAGGGGACCCACGGGAGACCCAGTACTTC
CDR3 protein: CASNTGDPRETQYF

V gene: TRBV10-1
clone size: .
J gene: TRBJ2-2
D gene: TRBD2
CDR3 DNA: TGCGCCAGCACAAGCGGGGGGAACACCGGGGAGCTGTTTTTT
CDR3 protein: CASTSGGNTGELFF

V gene: TRBV7-2
clone size: .
J gene: TRBJ2-5
D gene: .
CDR3 DNA: TGTGCCAGCAGTTGGGGGCAGAAAGAGACCCAGTACTTC
CDR3 protein: CASSWGQKETQYF

V gene: TRBV9
clone size: .
J gene: TRBJ2-3
D gene: TRBD2
CDR3 DNA: TGTGCCAGCAGCGCGTTAGGGACTAGCGGCACAGATACGCAGTATTTT
CDR3 protein: CASSALGTSGTDTQYF

V gene: TRBV5-4
clone size: .
J gene: TRBJ2-5
D gene: .
CDR3 DNA: TGTGCCAGCAGCAGGAGAGTAGCCGAGGCCCAAGAGACCCAGTACTTC
CDR3 protein: CASSRRVAEAQETQYF

V gene: TRBV5-4
clone size: .
J gene: TRBJ1-1
D gene: .
CDR3 DNA: TGTGCCTACGAACGCCCCGGCACTGAAGCTTTCTTT
CDR3 protein: CAYERPGTEAFF

V gene: TRBV30
clone size: .
J gene: TRBJ1-1
D gene: .
CDR3 DNA: TGTGCCTGGAGCGATGCGGACAGAATGAACACTGAAGCTTTCTTT
CDR3 protein: CAWSDADRMNTEAFF

V gene: TRBV19
clone size: .
J gene: TRBJ2-1
D gene: .
CDR3 DNA: TGTGCCAGTAGCCCCCAACGAGGTGTCGTCAATGAGCAGTTCTTC
CDR3 protein: CASSPQRGVVNEQFF

V gene: TRBV5-1
clone size: .
J gene: TRBJ2-5
D gene: .
CDR3 DNA: TGCGCCAGCAGCCCGGCCCTTGGGCCGTTCCAAGAGACCCAGTACTTC
CDR3 protein: CASSPALGPFQETQYF

V gene: TRBV19
clone size: once
J gene: TRBJ1-5
D gene: TRBD1
CDR3 DNA: TGTGCCAGTAGTACCGAACAGGGGCGGTTTCAGCCCCAGCATTTT
CDR3 protein: CASSTEQGRFQPQHF

V gene: TRBV7-9
clone size: .
J gene: TRBJ2-2
D gene: TRBD2
CDR3 DNA: TGTGCCAGCAGGGGGAGCGGGAAAAACGGGGAGCTGTTTTTT
CDR3 protein: CASRGSGKNGELFF

V gene: TRBV27
clone size: .
J gene: TRBJ2-5
D gene: TRBD1
CDR3 DNA: TGTGCCAGCAGTTTATCGACAGGGGGCGAGACCCAGTACTTC
CDR3 protein: CASSLSTGGETQYF

V gene: TRBV5-1
clone size: few
J gene: TRBJ2-3
D gene: TRBD2
CDR3 DNA: TGCGCCAGCAGCTTGGCCAAGCCCGGGACTAGCGGGAGGACCAGCACAGATACGCAGTATTTT
CDR3 protein: CASSLAKPGTSGRTSTDTQYF

V gene: TRBV29-1
clone size: .
J gene: TRBJ2-1
D gene: .
CDR3 DNA: TGCAGCGTTGAAAGGGGCAGCTACTACAATGAGCAGTTCTTC
CDR3 protein: CSVERGSYYNEQFF

V gene: TRBV27
clone size: .
J gene: TRBJ2-6
D gene: .
CDR3 DNA: TGTGCCAGCAGTTTAGGGCGATCTGGGGCCAACGTCCTGACTTTC
CDR3 protein: CASSLGRSGANVLTF

V gene: TRBV5-6
clone size: .
J gene: TRBJ1-1
D gene: .
CDR3 DNA: TGTGCCAGCAGCTTGCCGACTTCTAGTGAAGCTTTCTTT
CDR3 protein: CASSLPTSSEAFF

V gene: TRBV19
clone size: few
J gene: TRBJ2-1
D gene: .
CDR3 DNA: TGTGCCAGTACTGACTCCAGTTCCTACAATGAGCAGTTCTTC
CDR3 protein: CASTDSSSYNEQFF

V gene: TRBV24-1
clone size: .
J gene: TRBJ1-5
D gene: TRBD1
CDR3 DNA: TGTGCCACCAGTGAGAGCTGGGACAGGGGAGGGGATCAGCCCCAGCATTTT
CDR3 protein: CATSESWDRGGDQPQHF

V gene: TRBV28
clone size: .
J gene: TRBJ1-5
D gene: .
CDR3 DNA: TGTGCCAGCAGAATCCCAGGGGCGAATAGCAATCAGCCCCAGCATTTT
CDR3 protein: CASRIPGANSNQPQHF

V gene: TRBV7-2
clone size: .
J gene: TRBJ1-3
D gene: TRBD1
CDR3 DNA: TGTGCCAGCAGCTCTACCGGGACAGAGTCTGGAAACACCATATATTTT
CDR3 protein: CASSSTGTESGNTIYF

V gene: TRBV7-2
clone size: once
J gene: TRBJ1-3
D gene: .
CDR3 DNA: TGTGCCAGCAGCCCCTGGGGGCAGCGCCTGGGAAACACCATATATTTT
CDR3 protein: CASSPWGQRLGNTIYF

V gene: TRBV14
clone size: .
J gene: TRBJ2-5
D gene: TRBD2
CDR3 DNA: TGTGCCAGCAGCCAAGGTAGCGGGAGGGGAGAGACCCAGTACTTC
CDR3 protein: CASSQGSGRGETQYF

V gene: TRBV2
clone size: many
J gene: TRBJ1-3
D gene: TRBD1
CDR3 DNA: TGTGCCAGCACCCGGGAGGGGGCGCTCGGAAACACCATATATTTT
CDR3 protein: CASTREGALGNTIYF